Listed below are T cell receptor beta chains from one sample, sequenced in a study of blood T cell repertoires in COVID-19. TCRdb's copy holds only in-frame clones and misses some; the assay was immunoSEQ multiplex PCR. Among around 190,000 clones listed, 70% to 85% were seen once. The specimen was PBMCs or T cells enriched from blood (not recorded which). The receptors originated from a woman in her thirties who had recovered from COVID-19. CDR3s include the opening cysteine and the closing phenylalanine or tryptophan. The D gene is left open where the match is weak. Expanded clones are given a class, and other clones once, few, many or no size at all.

D gene: NA
J gene: TRBJ1-3
clone size: NA
V gene: TRBV5-4
CDR3 DNA: TGTGCCAGCAGCTTGGATAGGAGGGCTGGAAACACCATATATTTT
CDR3 protein: CASSLDRRAGNTIYF

D gene: TRBD2
J gene: TRBJ2-3
clone size: few
V gene: TRBV7-9
CDR3 DNA: TGTGCCAGCAGCTTAGGACTAGCGGGAGGGAGGACAGATACGCAGTATTTT
CDR3 protein: CASSLGLAGGRTDTQYF

D gene: NA
J gene: TRBJ1-3
clone size: NA
V gene: TRBV19
CDR3 DNA: TGTGCCAGTAGTATGGGGGGGCCGGAGTGGACCATATATTTT
CDR3 protein: CASSMGGPEWTIYF

D gene: TRBD2
J gene: TRBJ2-2
clone size: NA
V gene: TRBV5-4
CDR3 DNA: TGTGCCAGCAGCTTGATAGCGGGAGAGGACGGGGAGCTGTTTTTT
CDR3 protein: CASSLIAGEDGELFF

D gene: NA
J gene: TRBJ1-2
clone size: few
V gene: TRBV21-1
CDR3 DNA: TGTGCCAGCAGCAAAGAAGTGTTGGCAGGAGGACCTTATGGCTACACCTTC
CDR3 protein: CASSKEVLAGGPYGYTF

D gene: TRBD2
J gene: TRBJ2-3
clone size: NA
V gene: TRBV10-1
CDR3 DNA: TGCGCCATCCCGACTAGCGTACTATGTACGCAGTATTTT
CDR3 protein: CAIPTSVLCTQYF

D gene: TRBD2
J gene: TRBJ2-1
clone size: NA
V gene: TRBV27
CDR3 DNA: TGTGCCAGCAGTTTAATTGGACTAGCCGAATACAATGAGCAGTTCTTC
CDR3 protein: CASSLIGLAEYNEQFF

D gene: NA
J gene: TRBJ2-7
clone size: few
V gene: TRBV9
CDR3 DNA: TGTGCCAGCAGCGTAGGGTTTGTGGGGGCTATCTACGAGCAGTACTTC
CDR3 protein: CASSVGFVGAIYEQYF

D gene: NA
J gene: TRBJ2-2
clone size: NA
V gene: TRBV10-1
CDR3 DNA: TGCGCCAGCCACAGGGCCGGGGAGCTGTTTTTT
CDR3 protein: CASHRAGELFF

D gene: TRBD1
J gene: TRBJ2-7
clone size: many
V gene: TRBV6-1
CDR3 DNA: TGTGCCAGCAGTGAACGGACAGGGGAGAGCTACGAGCAGTACTTC
CDR3 protein: CASSERTGESYEQYF

D gene: TRBD1
J gene: TRBJ2-3
clone size: NA
V gene: TRBV28
CDR3 DNA: TGTGCCAGCAGTCCCCAACGGACAGGGATCACAGATACGCAGTATTTT
CDR3 protein: CASSPQRTGITDTQYF

D gene: NA
J gene: TRBJ2-1
clone size: NA
V gene: TRBV11-2
CDR3 DNA: TGTGCCAGCAGCTTAGACTACCGCGAGGGAGGCGGTTTCAACTACAATGAGCAGTTCTTC
CDR3 protein: CASSLDYREGGGFNYNEQFF

D gene: TRBD1
J gene: TRBJ1-4
clone size: NA
V gene: TRBV11-2
CDR3 DNA: TGTGCCAGCAGCTCTAGACAGGGGGCGGACAGGGCTAATGAAAAACTGTTTTTT
CDR3 protein: CASSSRQGADRANEKLFF

D gene: NA
J gene: TRBJ1-4
clone size: NA
V gene: TRBV29-1
CDR3 DNA: TGCAGCGTAACGATCTCATCGCGTGAAAAACTGTTTTTT
CDR3 protein: CSVTISSREKLFF

D gene: NA
J gene: TRBJ2-2
clone size: few
V gene: TRBV19
CDR3 DNA: TGTGCCAGTATTACGGGGTTTGGTACCGGGGAGCTGTTTTTT
CDR3 protein: CASITGFGTGELFF

D gene: TRBD2
J gene: TRBJ2-3
clone size: NA
V gene: TRBV5-4
CDR3 DNA: TGTGCCAGCAGCTTTTACCGACTAGCCACAGATACGCAGTATTTT
CDR3 protein: CASSFYRLATDTQYF

D gene: TRBD1
J gene: TRBJ2-3
clone size: NA
V gene: TRBV7-2
CDR3 DNA: TGTGCCAGCAGCCCCCAGGGACAGACGAGCACAGATACGCAGTATTTT
CDR3 protein: CASSPQGQTSTDTQYF

D gene: TRBD1
J gene: TRBJ1-5
clone size: NA
V gene: TRBV28
CDR3 DNA: TGTGCCAGCAGTTTAAACAGGGGAGAGGCTCAGCCCCAGCATTTT
CDR3 protein: CASSLNRGEAQPQHF

D gene: NA
J gene: TRBJ1-4
clone size: NA
V gene: TRBV2
CDR3 DNA: TGTGCCAGCAGTCTGAATGACACCCCTAATGAAAAACTGTTTTTT
CDR3 protein: CASSLNDTPNEKLFF

D gene: TRBD1
J gene: TRBJ1-1
clone size: once
V gene: TRBV29-1
CDR3 DNA: TGCAGCGCCGACAGGGGCTTGAACACTGAAGCTTTCTTT
CDR3 protein: CSADRGLNTEAFF

D gene: TRBD1
J gene: TRBJ1-1
clone size: NA
V gene: TRBV29-1
CDR3 DNA: TGCAGCCTGGCGGACAGGGTGGGCGCTGGGTCGACTGAAGCTTTCTTT
CDR3 protein: CSLADRVGAGSTEAFF

D gene: TRBD2
J gene: TRBJ2-1
clone size: NA
V gene: TRBV10-3
CDR3 DNA: TGTGCCATCAGCGAGAGCGGGGGGGCCCCTGAGCAGTTCTTC
CDR3 protein: CAISESGGAPEQFF

D gene: NA
J gene: TRBJ1-1
clone size: NA
V gene: TRBV9
CDR3 DNA: TGTGCCAGCAGCGTGTACAGTCTGGACACTGAAGCTTTCTTT
CDR3 protein: CASSVYSLDTEAFF

D gene: NA
J gene: TRBJ1-6
clone size: NA
V gene: TRBV28
CDR3 DNA: TGTGCCAGCATACCCTCGTGGCAGGGGTATAATTCACCCCTCCACTTT
CDR3 protein: CASIPSWQGYNSPLHF

D gene: NA
J gene: TRBJ1-2
clone size: NA
V gene: TRBV29-1
CDR3 DNA: TGCAGCGTTGAAGATTGGGGGGGCGAAGGTGATCGGGGCTACACCTTC
CDR3 protein: CSVEDWGGEGDRGYTF

D gene: NA
J gene: TRBJ2-1
clone size: NA
V gene: TRBV9
CDR3 DNA: TGTGCCAGCAGCGTAGCAACCCCTTCGGAGCTGCATGAGCAGTTCTTC
CDR3 protein: CASSVATPSELHEQFF

D gene: NA
J gene: TRBJ1-4
clone size: NA
V gene: TRBV30
CDR3 DNA: TGTGCCTGGGCAGTCGTGACTAATGAAAAACTGTTTTTT
CDR3 protein: CAWAVVTNEKLFF

D gene: TRBD1
J gene: TRBJ1-3
clone size: NA
V gene: TRBV6-5
CDR3 DNA: TGTGCCAGCAGCCACCGGGACAGGGAGGGATACACCATATATTTT
CDR3 protein: CASSHRDREGYTIYF

D gene: TRBD2
J gene: TRBJ2-7
clone size: NA
V gene: TRBV2
CDR3 DNA: TGTGCCAGCAGTGAATCGGCGGGGAGGGGCGAGCAGTACTTC
CDR3 protein: CASSESAGRGEQYF

D gene: TRBD1
J gene: TRBJ1-2
clone size: NA
V gene: TRBV19
CDR3 DNA: TGTGCCAGCCATACAGGGGGCTTTGGCTACACCTTC
CDR3 protein: CASHTGGFGYTF

D gene: TRBD1
J gene: TRBJ1-4
clone size: NA
V gene: TRBV2
CDR3 DNA: TGTGCCAGCATCAAGGACAGGAATGAAAAACTGTTTTTT
CDR3 protein: CASIKDRNEKLFF

D gene: TRBD2
J gene: TRBJ2-5
clone size: NA
V gene: TRBV3-1/TRBV3-2
CDR3 DNA: TGTGCCAGCAGCCGTAGACTAGCGGGGTTGGAGACCCAGTACTTC
CDR3 protein: CASSRRLAGLETQYF

D gene: NA
J gene: TRBJ1-1
clone size: NA
V gene: TRBV4-1
CDR3 DNA: TGCGCCAGCAGCCAAGGGGACAACGGGGAAGCTTTCTTT
CDR3 protein: CASSQGDNGEAFF

D gene: NA
J gene: TRBJ2-4
clone size: once
V gene: TRBV19
CDR3 DNA: TGTGCCAGTAGTATTCTCGGAGCTCTAGCCAAAAACATTCAGTACTTC
CDR3 protein: CASSILGALAKNIQYF

D gene: TRBD1
J gene: TRBJ1-2
clone size: NA
V gene: TRBV5-6
CDR3 DNA: TGTGCCAGCAGCTTGGTTGGCAGGGGGCGCGTAGACTATGGCTACACCTTC
CDR3 protein: CASSLVGRGRVDYGYTF

D gene: NA
J gene: TRBJ1-2
clone size: NA
V gene: TRBV27
CDR3 DNA: TGTGCCAGCAGTTTAGTCGGGAACTATGGCTACACCTTC
CDR3 protein: CASSLVGNYGYTF

D gene: NA
J gene: TRBJ2-7
clone size: NA
V gene: TRBV19
CDR3 DNA: TGTGCCAGTAGTCTAGGCCAGTCCTACGAGCAGTACTTC
CDR3 protein: CASSLGQSYEQYF

D gene: NA
J gene: TRBJ1-6
clone size: few
V gene: TRBV6-5
CDR3 DNA: TGTGCCAGCAGACCCGGGACACGGGCGTCACCCCTCCACTTT
CDR3 protein: CASRPGTRASPLHF

D gene: NA
J gene: TRBJ1-5
clone size: NA
V gene: TRBV19
CDR3 DNA: TGTGCCAGTAGTATCCTTCAGATAGGGGCCGGCAATCAGCCCCAACATTTT
CDR3 protein: CASSILQIGAGNQPQHF

D gene: TRBD1
J gene: TRBJ1-6
clone size: NA
V gene: TRBV6-5
CDR3 DNA: TGTGCCAGCAGTTTGGACAGGGATCATTCACCCCTCCACTTT
CDR3 protein: CASSLDRDHSPLHF